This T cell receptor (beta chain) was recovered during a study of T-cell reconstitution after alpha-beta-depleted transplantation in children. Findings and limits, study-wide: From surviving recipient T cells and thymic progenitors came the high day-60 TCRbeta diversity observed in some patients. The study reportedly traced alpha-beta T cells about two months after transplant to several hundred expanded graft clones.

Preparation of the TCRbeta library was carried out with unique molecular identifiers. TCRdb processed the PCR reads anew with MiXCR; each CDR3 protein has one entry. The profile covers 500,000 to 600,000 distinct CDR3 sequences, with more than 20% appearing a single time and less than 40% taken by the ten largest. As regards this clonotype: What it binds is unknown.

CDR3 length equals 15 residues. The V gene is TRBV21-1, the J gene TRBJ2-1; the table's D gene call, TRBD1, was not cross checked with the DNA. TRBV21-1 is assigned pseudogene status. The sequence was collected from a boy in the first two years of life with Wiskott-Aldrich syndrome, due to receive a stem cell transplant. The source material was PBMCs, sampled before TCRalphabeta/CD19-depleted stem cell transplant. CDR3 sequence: CASSYPDRGYNEQFF. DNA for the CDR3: TGTGCCAGCAGCTACCCAGACAGGGGCTACAATGAGCAGTTCTTC.